Below, 14 T cell receptor beta chains from the same sample are listed, as sequenced in a study of cytomegalovirus exposure and HLA in healthy donors. Vbeta (60) and Jbeta (13) primers were used in the PCR. Some clones are missing from TCRdb's copy, which holds only in-frame ones; the method was immunoSEQ multiplex PCR. The sample has fewer than 200,000 clones, roughly 80% seen once; the top ten hold roughly 3.2%. Sequencing was carried out using PBMCs. Receptors were obtained from a man aged 35-49 years in good health and CMV-seropositive.

The rearrangement uses TRBV7-9 and TRBJ2-6; D gene ambiguous. The germline gives CDR1 SEHNR, CDR2 FQNEAQ (reference sequence). The CDR3 has 17 amino acids. With 2 bases removed from V and 1 base from J, the gap between germline ends came to 12 bases. CDR3 sequence reads: CASSLFCSSSGANVLTF. Here the CDR3 DNA reads TGTGCCAGCAGCTTATTTTGCTCTAGTTCTGGGGCCAACGTCCTGACTTTC.

This clone was recorded a few times. This chain connects TRBV5-1 to TRBJ2-3; D possibly corresponds to TRBD2 (6 bases). Germline V lookup: CDR1 SGHRS, CDR2 YFSETQ. The V end lost 4 bases, the J end lost 3 bases, and 15 bases lay between the germline ends. This CDR3 spans 15 amino acids. The CDR3 spells CASSPGAGSTDTQYF. The CDR3 DNA reads as TGCGCCAGCAGCCCGGGCGCGGGATCTACAGATACGCAGTATTTT.

This CDR3 reads CATLPRDRGFYEQYF. The CDR3 coding sequence is TGTGCCACCCTCCCCCGGGACAGGGGGTTCTACGAGCAGTACTTC. V and J are TRBV2 and TRBJ2-7; 11 nucleotides match TRBD1. CDR1 is SNHLY and CDR2 is FYNNEI in the germline V gene. The CDR3 sequence is 15 residues long. V lost 10 bases, J lost 3 bases, and 11 bases stayed unmatched.

This chain joins TRBV10-3 and TRBJ1-5; tentative D call: TRBD1 (5 bases). The ends were cut back, 6 bases at V and 10 bases at J, with 16 bases in the middle. Germline V gene sequence: CDR1 ENHRY, CDR2 SYGVKD. CDR3 size: 13 residues. As DNA, the CDR3 is TGTGCCATCAGGGAGGGGAGGGAAGGCCCCCAGCATTTT. It yields the protein CAIREGREGPQHF.

This clone was recorded once. The chain joins TRBV6-1 to TRBJ1-5; weak D call: TRBD1 (6 bases). The CDR3 runs 16 residues. Germline assignment: CDR1 MNHNS and CDR2 SASEGT. V shed 1 base and J shed 0 bases, with 10 bases lying between them. In nucleotides, the CDR3 is TGTGCCAGCAGTGAAGTACAGGGCATTAGCAATCAGCCCCAGCATTTT. It is translated as CASSEVQGISNQPQHF.

The chain carries TRBV5-6 and TRBJ1-3; TRBD1 agrees at 8 bases. The CDR3 is made up of 15 amino acids. V shed 1 base and J 8 bases; nucleotides not matched to a gene: 8. The germline CDR1 and CDR2 sequences are SGHDT and YYEEEE. This CDR3 reads CASSLFAGGSYTIYF. CDR3 nucleotide sequence: TGTGCCAGCAGCTTGTTCGCAGGGGGCTCGTACACCATATATTTT.

This clone was observed a few times. V usage is TRBV14 and J usage is TRBJ2-3; no definite D call. Per germline, CDR1 SGHDN and CDR2 FVKESK. Trimming removed 4 bases from V and 5 bases from J, with 10 bases in between. The CDR3 is 13 amino acids. DNA for the CDR3: TGTGCCAGCAGCCCTCCAGTTCGAGATACGCAGTATTTT. Its translation: CASSPPVRDTQYF.

A few counts support this clone. V usage is TRBV6-1 and J usage is TRBJ2-1; 7 bases fit TRBD2. CDR3 length: 15 amino acids. Trimming at V came to 8 bases and at J to 5 bases, leaving 12 bases not matched to a gene. Germline lookup yields CDR1 MNHNS and CDR2 SASEGT. The CDR3 protein is CASSPRGSRDNEQFF. CDR3 coding DNA: TGTGCCAGCTCCCCGCGCGGGAGTCGTGACAATGAGCAGTTCTTC.

J is TRBJ2-5 and V is TRBV2; 9 bases are a match to TRBD1. Per germline, CDR1 SNHLY and CDR2 FYNNEI. V dropped 6 bases and J dropped 8; count of bases not matched to a gene: 4. The CDR3 consists of 12 residues. CDR3 protein: CASSRDRVTQYF. The CDR3 bases are TGTGCCAGCAGCCGGGACAGGGTAACCCAGTACTTC. Full variable domain (missing parts from reference TRBV2 and TRBJ2-5): EPEVTQTPSHQVTQMGQEVILRCVPISNHLYFYWYRQILGQKVEFLVSFYNNEISEKSEIFDDQFSVERPDGSNFTLKIRSTKLEDSAMYFCASSRDRVTQYFGPGTRLLVL.

The rearrangement links TRBV2 to TRBJ2-1; possibly TRBD1 for D (6 bases). CDR1 is SNHLY and CDR2 is FYNNEI in the germline V gene. V lost 2 bases, J lost 10 bases, and 9 bases lay in between. This CDR3 comprises 12 residues. CDR3 in DNA: TGTGCCAGCAGTGAACTCAGGGGAGAGCAGTTCTTC. This sequence encodes CASSELRGEQFF.

The CDR3 bases are TGCGCCAGCAGCTGGACAGGGGGTACTGGGGCCAACGTCCTGACTTTC. Translation: CASSWTGGTGANVLTF. This chain uses TRBV5-1 with TRBJ2-6, with TRBD1 identical over 10 bases. Germline V gene lookup returns CDR1 SGHRS and CDR2 YFSETQ. The CDR3 totals 16 residues. V trimming: 3 bases; J trimming: 2 bases; junction bases outside the gene matches: 2.

The chain has TRBV6-5 and TRBJ1-2; D may be TRBD1 (6 bases). Trimming cost V 2 bases and J 3 bases, with 10 bases left between them. This CDR3 contains 14 residues. Germline V gene sequence: CDR1 MNHEY, CDR2 SVGAGI. This CDR3 reads CASSYGGLDYGYTF. CDR3 DNA sequence: TGTGCCAGCAGTTACGGGGGCCTAGACTATGGCTACACCTTC.

This clone was picked up a small number of times. This chain's CDR3 is CASSLGGPQETQYF. The CDR3 DNA follows: TGCGCCAGCAGCTTGGGAGGGCCCCAAGAGACCCAGTACTTC. The rearrangement uses TRBV5-1 and TRBJ2-5, with D perhaps TRBD2 (5 bases). This CDR3 spans 14 amino acids. Germline V gene data show CDR1 as SGHRS and CDR2 as YFSETQ. V was trimmed by 0 bases and J by 1 base, leaving 7 bases between them.

The V gene is TRBV27, the J gene TRBJ1-2, with 9 bases matching TRBD1. The CDR3 covers 16 residues. Unmatched junction bases numbered 12, after V lost 6 bases and J lost 4 bases. CDR1 MNHEY and CDR2 SMNVEV come from the germline V gene (reference sequence). CDR3 sequence: CASSGTGTKQIYGYTF. The CDR3 DNA reads TGTGCCAGCAGCGGGACAGGGACCAAGCAAATCTATGGCTACACCTTC.